The rows below give T cell receptor beta chains drawn from one sample of a study. TCRdb reprocessed the 5' RACE reads via MiXCR and lists one record per CDR3 protein. The table shows more than 10,000 distinct CDR3 sequences, with around 54% occurring only once. Sequencing was performed on tumor-infiltrating Tregs sorted from the breast tumor. Receptors originate from a female donor with breast cancer. Both conserved end residues are part of each CDR3. D genes are given only for firm matches.

D gene: -; V gene: TRBV9; CDR3 protein: CASSVRTGAIHEQFF
D gene: -; V gene: TRBV20-1; CDR3 protein: CSAREVGGAGQPQHF
D gene: -; V gene: TRBV20-1; CDR3 protein: CGARRLDTEAFF
D gene: -; V gene: TRBV4-2; CDR3 protein: CASSQVGGGNEQYF
D gene: -; V gene: TRBV20-1; CDR3 protein: CGARTGGYEKLFF
D gene: -; V gene: TRBV14; CDR3 protein: CASSQVYGSGEQYF
D gene: TRBD2; V gene: TRBV3-1; CDR3 protein: CASSQGRLAGDQETQYF
D gene: TRBD1; V gene: TRBV5-1; CDR3 protein: CASRNSGTGYHEQFF
D gene: -; V gene: TRBV20-1; CDR3 protein: CSARTGRAEAFF
D gene: TRBD2; V gene: TRBV2; CDR3 protein: CASLQRGRLSNEQYF
D gene: -; V gene: TRBV6-5; CDR3 protein: CASTQWANTEAFF
D gene: -; V gene: TRBV12-3/TRBV12-4; CDR3 protein: CASSAGVLTYNSPLHF
D gene: -; V gene: TRBV6-2/TRBV6-3; CDR3 protein: CASSYSLAGKLFF
D gene: TRBD1; V gene: TRBV6-5; CDR3 protein: CASSQGGSGTEAFF
D gene: TRBD1; V gene: TRBV6-6; CDR3 protein: CASSPMDRETYEQYF
D gene: -; V gene: TRBV4-1; CDR3 protein: CASSPGLRISYEQYF
D gene: -; V gene: TRBV5-1; CDR3 protein: CASSLGGGNYYEQYF
D gene: -; V gene: TRBV27; CDR3 protein: CASSFGAYNSPLHF
D gene: -; V gene: TRBV5-1; CDR3 protein: CASSSGSTSYEQYF
D gene: -; V gene: TRBV7-6; CDR3 protein: CASSTGTEQFF
D gene: TRBD2; V gene: TRBV7-8; CDR3 protein: CASSGKLAGVRWDTGELFF
D gene: -; V gene: TRBV20-1; CDR3 protein: CSARETVSGNTIYF
D gene: -; V gene: TRBV5-1; CDR3 protein: CASSTRGGTTEAFF
D gene: -; V gene: TRBV9; CDR3 protein: CASSARGGQETQYF
D gene: -; V gene: TRBV20-1; CDR3 protein: CSARGFRSNQPQHF
D gene: -; V gene: TRBV2; CDR3 protein: CASSPYTGELFF
D gene: TRBD2; V gene: TRBV7-2; CDR3 protein: CASSLEPASGSAYEQYF
D gene: -; V gene: TRBV7-3; CDR3 protein: CASASNSNQPQHF
D gene: -; V gene: TRBV20-1; CDR3 protein: CSARDLTRDPIINQPQHF
D gene: -; V gene: TRBV12-3/TRBV12-4; CDR3 protein: CASSRDWRAARGYTF
D gene: -; V gene: TRBV27; CDR3 protein: CARRTDTQYF
D gene: -; V gene: TRBV6-5; CDR3 protein: CASSYRRGAGELFF
D gene: -; V gene: TRBV20-1; CDR3 protein: CSASVPGEYGYTF
D gene: -; V gene: TRBV20-1; CDR3 protein: CSARKSGAGNTQYF
D gene: -; V gene: TRBV5-1; CDR3 protein: CASSRVPGGSTEAFF
D gene: -; V gene: TRBV19; CDR3 protein: CASKGTLSGDTQYF
D gene: -; V gene: TRBV7-8; CDR3 protein: CASSSFNEQFF
D gene: -; V gene: TRBV7-2; CDR3 protein: CASSLAGRETTYNEQFF
D gene: TRBD1; V gene: TRBV7-2; CDR3 protein: CASSRTGGNTEAFF
D gene: -; V gene: TRBV29-1; CDR3 protein: CSVAHRLRQETQYF
D gene: -; V gene: TRBV7-8; CDR3 protein: CASSLMEKLFF
D gene: TRBD2; V gene: TRBV20-1; CDR3 protein: CSAREPGLAGNNEQFF
D gene: -; V gene: TRBV7-9; CDR3 protein: CASSPTDLGELFF